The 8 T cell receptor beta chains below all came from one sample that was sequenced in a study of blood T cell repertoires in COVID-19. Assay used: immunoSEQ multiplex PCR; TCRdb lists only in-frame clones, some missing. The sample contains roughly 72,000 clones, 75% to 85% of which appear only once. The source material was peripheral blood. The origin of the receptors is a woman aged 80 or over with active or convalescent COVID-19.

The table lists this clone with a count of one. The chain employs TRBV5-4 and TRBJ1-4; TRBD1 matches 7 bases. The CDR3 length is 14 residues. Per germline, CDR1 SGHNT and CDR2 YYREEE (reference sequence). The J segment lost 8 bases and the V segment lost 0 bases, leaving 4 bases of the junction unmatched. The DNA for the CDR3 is TGTGCCAGCAGCTTGGAGACAGGGAGGGAAAAACTGTTTTTT. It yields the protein CASSLETGREKLFF.

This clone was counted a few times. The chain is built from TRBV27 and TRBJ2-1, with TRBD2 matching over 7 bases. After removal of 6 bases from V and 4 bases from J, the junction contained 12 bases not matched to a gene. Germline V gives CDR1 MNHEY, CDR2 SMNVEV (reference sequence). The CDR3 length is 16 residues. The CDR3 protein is CASSSSPGGGYNEQFF. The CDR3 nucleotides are TGTGCCAGCAGCAGTTCGCCGGGAGGAGGATACAATGAGCAGTTCTTC.

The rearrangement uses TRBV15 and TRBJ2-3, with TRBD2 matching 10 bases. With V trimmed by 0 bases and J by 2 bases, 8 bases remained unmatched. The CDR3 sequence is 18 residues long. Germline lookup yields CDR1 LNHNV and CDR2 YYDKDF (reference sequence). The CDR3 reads CATSRDQPSGSHTDTQYF. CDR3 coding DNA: TGTGCCACCAGCAGAGATCAGCCTAGCGGGAGCCACACAGATACGCAGTATTTT.

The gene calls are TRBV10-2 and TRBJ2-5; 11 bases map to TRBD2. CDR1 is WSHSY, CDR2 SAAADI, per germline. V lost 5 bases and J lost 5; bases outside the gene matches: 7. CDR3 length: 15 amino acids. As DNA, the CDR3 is TGCGCCAGCAGTTTTAGCGGGGGGGCCGGGGAGACCCAGTACTTC. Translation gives CASSFSGGAGETQYF.

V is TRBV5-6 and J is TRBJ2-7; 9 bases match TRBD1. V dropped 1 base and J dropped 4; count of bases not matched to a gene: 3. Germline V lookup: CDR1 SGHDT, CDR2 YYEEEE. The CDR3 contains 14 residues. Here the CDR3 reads CASSLWDREYEQYF. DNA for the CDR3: TGTGCCAGCAGCTTGTGGGACAGGGAATACGAGCAGTACTTC.

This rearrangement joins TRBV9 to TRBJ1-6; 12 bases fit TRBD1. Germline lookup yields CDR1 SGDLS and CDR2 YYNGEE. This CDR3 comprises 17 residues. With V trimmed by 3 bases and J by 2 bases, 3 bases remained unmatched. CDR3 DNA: TGTGCCAGCAGCGAGGGACAGGGGGCACCCTATAATTCACCCCTCCACTTT. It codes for CASSEGQGAPYNSPLHF. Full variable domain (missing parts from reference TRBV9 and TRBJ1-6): DSGVTQTPKHLITATGQRVTLRCSPRSGDLSVYWYQQSLDQGLQFLIQYYNGEERAKGNILERFSAQQFPDLHSELNLSSLELGDSALYFCASSEGQGAPYNSPLHFGNGTRLTVT.

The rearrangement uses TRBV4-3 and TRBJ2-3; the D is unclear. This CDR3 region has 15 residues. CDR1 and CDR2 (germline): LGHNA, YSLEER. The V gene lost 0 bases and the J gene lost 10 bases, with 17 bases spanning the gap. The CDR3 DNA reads TGCGCCAGCAGCCAAGATGGGCAGCCCTCGAGTGCGCAGTATTTT. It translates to CASSQDGQPSSAQYF.

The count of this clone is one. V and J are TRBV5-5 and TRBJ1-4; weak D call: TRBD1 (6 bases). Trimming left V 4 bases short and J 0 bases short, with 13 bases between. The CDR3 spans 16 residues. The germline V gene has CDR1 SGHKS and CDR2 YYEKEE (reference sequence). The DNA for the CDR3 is TGTGCCAGCAGCCCCGACACAGGGACAACTAATGAAAAACTGTTTTTT. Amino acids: CASSPDTGTTNEKLFF. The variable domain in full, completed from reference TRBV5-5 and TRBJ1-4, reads DAGVTQSPTHLIKTRGQQVTLRCSPISGHKSVSWYQQVLGQGPQFIFQYYEKEERGRGNFPDRFSARQFPNYSSELNVNALLLGDSALYLCASSPDTGTTNEKLFFGSGTQLSVL.